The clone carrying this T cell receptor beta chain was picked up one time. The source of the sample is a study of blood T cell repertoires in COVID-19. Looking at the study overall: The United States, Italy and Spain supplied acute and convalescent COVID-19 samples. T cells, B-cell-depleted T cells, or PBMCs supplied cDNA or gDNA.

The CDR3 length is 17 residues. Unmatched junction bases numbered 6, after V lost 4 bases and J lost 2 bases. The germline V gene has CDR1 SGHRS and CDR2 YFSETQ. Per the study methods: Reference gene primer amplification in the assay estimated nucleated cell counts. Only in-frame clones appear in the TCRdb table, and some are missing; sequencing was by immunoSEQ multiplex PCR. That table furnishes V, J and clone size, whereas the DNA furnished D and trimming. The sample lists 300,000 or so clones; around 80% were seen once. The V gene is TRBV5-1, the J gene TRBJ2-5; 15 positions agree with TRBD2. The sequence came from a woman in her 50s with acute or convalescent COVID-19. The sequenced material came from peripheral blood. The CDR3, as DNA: TGCGCCAGCAGCGGAAGGACTAGCGGGAGGGGACAAGAGACCCAGTACTTC. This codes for CASSGRTSGRGQETQYF.